One sample yielded the 10 T cell receptor beta chains listed below, sequenced in a study of Tregs in tolerant kidney transplant recipients. Clones were read by immunoSEQ multiplex PCR, and TCRdb kept only the in-frame ones, dropping some. The profile shows 90,000 to 150,000 clones, roughly 92% of them singletons. Sequencing input: CD4+ T cells from blood. These receptor sequences come from a human donor in good health.

The genes are TRBV7-2 and TRBJ1-2; D may be TRBD1 (5 bases). CDR1 is SGHTA, CDR2 FQGNSA, per germline. This CDR3 contains 13 residues. With 5 bases removed from V and 4 bases from J, the gap between germline ends came to 11 bases. As DNA, the CDR3 is TGTGCCAGCAGCCCATACGGGGCCTATGGCTACACCTTC. Its translation is CASSPYGAYGYTF.

This clone showed up just once. At one of its ends the junction is not consistent with the germline gene, which may arise from a read error. This chain connects TRBV7-7 to TRBJ1-1, with 8 positions matching TRBD1. Germline V gene data show CDR1 as SSHAT and CDR2 as FNYEAQ (reference sequence). This CDR3 comprises 13 residues. The CDR3 is CASSADRDTEAFF. In DNA form, the CDR3 reads TGTGCTAGCAGCGCGGACAGGGACACTGAAGCTTTCTTT.

J is TRBJ2-7 and V is TRBV6-1; unclear D gene. Germline V gene data show CDR1 as MNHNS and CDR2 as SASEGT. This CDR3 contains 11 residues. V was shortened by 9 bases and J by 6 bases, with 12 bases between the two germline ends. CDR3 in amino acids: CASHDYGEQYF. As DNA, the CDR3 is TGTGCCAGTCACGATTATGGCGAGCAGTACTTC.

The chain has TRBV19 and TRBJ1-5; no reliable D call. Between the trimmed V and J ends, which lost 6 bases and 0 bases, there was a span of 12 bases. From germline, CDR1 is LNHDA and CDR2 SQIVND (reference sequence). This CDR3 has 15 residues. CDR3 residues: CASRSQDHSNQPQHF. CDR3 nucleotide sequence: TGTGCCAGTAGGAGCCAGGACCATAGCAATCAGCCCCAGCATTTT.

The CDR3 is CASRGQGARDYTF. In DNA, the CDR3 is TGTGCCAGCAGAGGACAGGGGGCGCGCGACTACACCTTC. The J gene is TRBJ1-2, the V gene TRBV6-4; 11 nucleotides match TRBD1. Germline-derived CDR1 and CDR2 are MRHNA and SNTAGT. The CDR3 sequence is 13 residues long. V was clipped by 6 bases and J by 10 bases; unmatched bases: 7.

This rearrangement joins TRBV18 to TRBJ2-5; no clear D. The CDR3 covers 14 residues. Germline CDR1 KGHSH, CDR2 LQKENI. Trimming stripped 5 bases from V and 3 bases from J, with 13 bases between. The CDR3 DNA reads as TGTGCCAGCTCAAAAACCCGAACGGAAGAGACCCAGTACTTC. Protein: CASSKTRTEETQYF.

This chain connects TRBV27 to TRBJ2-7; TRBD2 matches at 8 bases. Trimming removed 5 bases from V and 3 bases from J; junction bases left unmatched: 6. This CDR3 spans 14 amino acids. The V gene's germline CDR1 is MNHEY and CDR2 SMNVEV (reference sequence). The CDR3 reads CASSRPGGLYEQYF. Written as DNA, the CDR3 is TGTGCCAGCAGTCGCCCGGGGGGGCTCTACGAGCAGTACTTC.

The chain has TRBV2 and TRBJ2-3; a weak D match, TRBD1 (6 bases). Germline V lookup: CDR1 SNHLY, CDR2 FYNNEI. The V end lost 5 bases, the J end lost 0 bases, and 15 bases lay between the germline ends. The CDR3 loop spans 16 amino acids. CDR3 amino acids: CASSPARGESTDTQYF. The CDR3 DNA sequence: TGTGCCAGCAGTCCCGCCAGGGGAGAGAGCACAGATACGCAGTATTTT.

V usage is TRBV6-6 and J usage is TRBJ1-1; D remains ambiguous. The V end was cut by 2 bases, the J end by 2 bases, with 9 bases between. This CDR3 has 14 amino acids. Per germline, CDR1 MNHNY and CDR2 SVGAGI (reference sequence). Here the CDR3 DNA reads TGTGCCAGCAGTTACGGGCCAGCAAACACTGAAGCTTTCTTT. This encodes CASSYGPANTEAFF.

CDR3 protein: CASSLWGADTQYF. The DNA for the CDR3 is TGTGCCAGCAGCCTCTGGGGGGCAGATACGCAGTATTTT. The chain has TRBV11-2 and TRBJ2-3; possibly TRBD2 for D (6 bases). The CDR3 consists of 13 residues. Germline V gene data show CDR1 as SGHAT and CDR2 as FQNNGV. The V and J ends lost 5 bases and 4 bases respectively, with 10 bases between them.